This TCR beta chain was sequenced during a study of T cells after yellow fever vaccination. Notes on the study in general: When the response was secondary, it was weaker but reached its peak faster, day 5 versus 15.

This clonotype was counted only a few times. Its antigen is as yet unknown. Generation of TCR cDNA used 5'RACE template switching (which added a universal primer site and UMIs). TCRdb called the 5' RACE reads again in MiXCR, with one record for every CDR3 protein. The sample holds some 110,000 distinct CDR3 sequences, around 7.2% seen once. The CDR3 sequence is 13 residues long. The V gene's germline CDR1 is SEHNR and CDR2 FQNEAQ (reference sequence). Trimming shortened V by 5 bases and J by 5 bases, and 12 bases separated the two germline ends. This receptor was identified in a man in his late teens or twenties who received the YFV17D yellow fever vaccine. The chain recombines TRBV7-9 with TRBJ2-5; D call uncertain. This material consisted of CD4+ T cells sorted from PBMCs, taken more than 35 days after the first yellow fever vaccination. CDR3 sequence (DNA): TGTGCCAGCAGCACCCGGGCCCAGGAGACCCAGTACTTC. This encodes CASSTRAQETQYF.